This T cell receptor (beta chain) was captured in a study of blood T cell repertoires in COVID-19. Study context: The United States, Italy and Spain provided the acute and convalescent COVID-19 samples. From T cells, B-cell-depleted T cells, or PBMCs came the material, which was cDNA or gDNA.

Produced via immunoSEQ multiplex PCR; TCRdb's table is partial and in-frame only. Of 300,000 to 500,000 clones in the sample, 85% to 90% are singletons; the top ten hold around 0.97%. Everyone who took part was roughly 18 to 89 years old, and they came from about 23 US areas. Clinical histories supplied by participants themselves formed the basis of cohort assignment. This receptor was taken from a woman aged 30 to 39 with acute COVID-19. Material: PBMCs or T cells enriched from blood (not recorded which).

The CDR3 sequence is CASSLKTSWKQFF. The CDR3 DNA follows: TGTGCCAGCAGTTTGAAGACTAGCTGGAAGCAGTTCTTC. The chain recombines TRBV6-6 with TRBJ2-1; 7 nucleotides match TRBD2. V lost 4 bases and J lost 11; bases outside the gene matches: 8. Germline CDR1 is MNHNY and CDR2 is SVGAGI (reference sequence). This CDR3 has 13 amino acids.